This passage covers 17 T cell receptor beta chains from one sample sequenced in a study of blood T cell repertoires in COVID-19. Profiling relied on immunoSEQ multiplex PCR, and the TCRdb table lists in-frame clones only, not all of them. The sample includes around 170,000 clones, 90% of them seen just once. Sequencing used peripheral blood. These receptors all come from a man in his fifties with acute or convalescent COVID-19.

The chain uses TRBV4-1 and TRBJ1-2; 9 bases agree with TRBD1. The CDR3 extends over 16 amino acids. With V trimmed by 2 bases and J by 6 bases, 10 bases remained unmatched. Germline CDR1 MGHRA, CDR2 YSYEKL. CDR3 DNA sequence: TGCGCCAGCAGCCAATGGGTCCGGGACAGGGCCGATGGCTACACCTTC. As protein: CASSQWVRDRADGYTF.

The genes are TRBV6-5 and TRBJ1-6, with D unresolved. The V gene's germline CDR1 is MNHEY and CDR2 SVGAGI. Trimming removed 6 bases from V and 5 bases from J, with 11 bases in between. The CDR3 contains 14 residues. CDR3 region: CASSPGLDNSPLHF. Here the CDR3 DNA reads TGTGCCAGCAGCCCCGGTCTGGATAATTCACCCCTCCACTTT.

The V and J genes are TRBV6-5 and TRBJ2-5, with D possibly matching TRBD2 (7 bases). Trimming removed 2 bases from V and 5 bases from J, with 12 bases in between. Per germline, CDR1 MNHEY and CDR2 SVGAGI. The CDR3 totals 14 residues. For the CDR3, the DNA is TGTGCCAGCAGTTACCAAGAGGGGGGGGAGACCCAGTACTTC. Translating it yields CASSYQEGGETQYF.

V is TRBV7-9 and J is TRBJ1-4; possible D gene TRBD1, 5 bases. Germline CDR1 and CDR2: SEHNR and FQNEAQ (reference sequence). The CDR3 covers 14 residues. Between the trimmed V and J ends, which lost 5 bases and 2 bases, there was a span of 9 bases. Here the CDR3 DNA reads TGTGCCAGCAGCCTGGGACTGACTAATGAAAAACTGTTTTTT. Translating gives CASSLGLTNEKLFF.

Worth noting for this clone: A junction boundary mismatches the germline segment, possibly from a read error. The chain is built from TRBV4-3 and TRBJ1-2; 7 bases line up with TRBD1. This CDR3 contains 13 residues. Germline V gene sequence: CDR1 LGHNA, CDR2 YSLEER. This chain's CDR3 is CASSQDWAGQASF. In DNA form, the CDR3 reads TGCGCCAGCAGCCAAGATTGGGCAGGACAGGCCTCCTTC.

The chain has TRBV19 and TRBJ2-1, with 15 bases that match TRBD2. The CDR3 runs 16 residues. The J segment lost 8 bases and the V segment lost 5 bases, leaving 7 bases of the junction unmatched. CDR1 and CDR2 (germline): LNHDA, SQIVND (reference sequence). CDR3 sequence (DNA): TGTGCCAGTAGTGTCTCCGGGACTAGCGGGAGGTATGAGCAGTTCTTC. Its protein is CASSVSGTSGRYEQFF.

The rearrangement joins TRBV19 to TRBJ2-2; D possibly corresponds to TRBD1 (6 bases). V lost 3 bases, J lost 5 bases, and 10 bases lay in between. This CDR3 spans 14 amino acids. Germline V gene lookup returns CDR1 LNHDA and CDR2 SQIVND (reference sequence). CDR3 bases: TGTGCCAGTAGTATGAGAGGGGGAACCGGGGAGCTGTTTTTT. Its protein product is CASSMRGGTGELFF.

The genes are TRBV7-9 and TRBJ2-1; 13 bases are shared with TRBD2. Germline values: CDR1 SEHNR, CDR2 FQNEAQ (reference sequence). This CDR3 comprises 18 residues. V lost 5 bases to trimming and J lost 1 base; unmatched junction nucleotides: 8. The CDR3 DNA follows: TGTGCCAGCAGCCGAGGACTAGCGGGGGACAATTCCTACAATGAGCAGTTCTTC. This encodes CASSRGLAGDNSYNEQFF. Full variable domain (outside the CDR3, taken from reference TRBV7-9 and TRBJ2-1): DTGVSQNPRHKITKRGQNVTFRCDPISEHNRLYWYRQTLGQGPEFLTYFQNEAQLEKSRLLSDRFSAERPKGSFSTLEIQRTEQGDSAMYLCASSRGLAGDNSYNEQFFGPGTRLTVL.

V is TRBV18 and J is TRBJ2-2; the match to TRBD2 covers 9 bases. The V and J ends lost 2 bases and 4 bases, in that order; junction bases with no gene match: 8. Per germline, CDR1 KGHSH and CDR2 LQKENI. The CDR3 consists of 17 residues. CDR3 amino acids: CASSPRSGGPGTGELFF. In DNA form, the CDR3 reads TGTGCCAGCTCACCAAGGAGCGGGGGGCCGGGCACCGGGGAGCTGTTTTTT.

This chain connects TRBV12-3 or TRBV12-4 to TRBJ2-1; 7 bases are shared with TRBD1. V trimming: 7 bases; J trimming: 5 bases; junction bases outside the gene matches: 5. This CDR3 spans 13 amino acids. This CDR3 reads CASNTGQNNEQFF. For the CDR3, the DNA is TGTGCCAGCAATACGGGACAGAACAATGAGCAGTTCTTC.

The chain combines TRBV7-9 with TRBJ2-1, with TRBD1 matching 9 bases. The CDR3 is 15 amino acids. In germline, CDR1 is SEHNR, CDR2 FQNEAQ (reference sequence). V was pared by 3 bases and J by 5 bases, with 5 bases of the junction left unmatched. CDR3 DNA: TGTGCCAGCAGCTTGGGGACAGGGTTAAACAATGAGCAGTTCTTC. Translating it yields CASSLGTGLNNEQFF.

J is TRBJ2-1 and V is TRBV18; perhaps TRBD1 as D (5 bases). Germline CDR1 and CDR2: KGHSH and LQKENI. Trimming left V 8 bases short and J 8 bases short, with 19 bases between. This CDR3 contains 14 residues. In DNA, the CDR3 is TGTGCCAGCACCCAGGGATGGGTCATGTATGAGCAGTTCTTC. Its protein is CASTQGWVMYEQFF. Variable domain in full (rest from reference TRBV18 and TRBJ2-1): NAGVMQNPRHLVRRRGQEARLRCSPMKGHSHVYWYRQLPEEGLKFMVYLQKENIIDESGMPKERFSAEFPKEGPSILRIQQVVRGDSAAYFCASTQGWVMYEQFFGPGTRLTVL.

The V call is TRBV7-5, the J call TRBJ2-5; no DNA check was done on the table's D call, TRBD1. TRBV7-5 is a pseudogene locus. This CDR3 region has 15 residues. The CDR3 loop reads CVSPGQGACEETQYF. The CDR3 region has the DNA TGTGTCAGTCCGGGCCAGGGCGCATGTGAAGAGACCCAGTACTTC.

The chain employs TRBV28 and TRBJ1-4, with 11 nucleotides matching TRBD1. V trimming: 8 bases; J trimming: 5 bases; junction bases outside the gene matches: 4. CDR3 size: 14 residues. Germline V CDR1 and CDR2: MDHEN, SYDVKM. Here the CDR3 DNA reads TGTGCCAGCCGGGGACAGGGGGGGAATGAAAAACTGTTTTTT. Protein product: CASRGQGGNEKLFF.

This clone was counted ten times or more. The chain couples TRBV4-2 to TRBJ2-1; TRBD1 is a possible D gene (5 bases). The CDR3 is 16 amino acids. In germline, CDR1 is LGHNA, CDR2 YNFKEQ. V was clipped by 0 bases and J by 0 bases, with 9 bases between them. CDR3 DNA: TGTGCCAGCAGCCAAGAAACAGGCGACTCCTACAATGAGCAGTTCTTC. This translates into CASSQETGDSYNEQFF.

The gene calls are TRBV19 and TRBJ2-6, with 10 bases fitting TRBD1. With V trimmed by 6 bases and J by 1 base, 9 bases remained unmatched. Germline V gene data show CDR1 as LNHDA and CDR2 as SQIVND (reference sequence). The CDR3 is 18 residues long. CDR3 DNA: TGTGCCAGTAGATCCGGGACAGGGGTATGGTCTGGGGCCAACGTCCTGACTTTC. This translates into CASRSGTGVWSGANVLTF. Combining the CDR3 with reference TRBV19 and TRBJ2-6 gives the whole variable domain DGGITQSPKYLFRKEGQNVTLSCEQNLNHDAMYWYRQDPGQGLRLIYYSQIVNDFQKGDIAEGYSVSREKKESFPLTVTSAQKNPTAFYLCASRSGTGVWSGANVLTFGAGSRLTVL.

V and J are TRBV4-1 and TRBJ2-5; 8 bases map to TRBD2. The trim removed 1 base at V and 5 bases at J, leaving 6 bases unmatched. Looked up from germline, CDR1 is MGHRA and CDR2 is YSYEKL. This CDR3 spans 15 amino acids. CDR3 amino acids: CASSQVRREGETQYF. In DNA form, the CDR3 reads TGCGCCAGCAGCCAAGTGAGACGGGAGGGGGAGACCCAGTACTTC.